This T cell receptor (beta chain) originates from a study of T cell changes during pregnancy in multiple sclerosis. The protocol was immunoSEQ multiplex PCR, while the TCRdb copy is restricted to in-frame clones and leaves out a portion. The data contain some 120,000 clones, approximately 93% of them singletons. The TCR originated in a female donor with multiple sclerosis, enrolled in a pregnancy study. The sample consisted of peripheral blood, taken before pregnancy.

The CDR3: CAISERGGGGETQYF. CDR3 DNA: TGTGCCATCAGTGAGCGCGGTGGGGGCGGGGAGACCCAGTACTTC. The chain is built from TRBV10-3 and TRBJ2-5; a weak D match, TRBD1 (6 bases). Germline-derived CDR1 and CDR2 are ENHRY and SYGVKD. V lost 2 bases and J 5 bases, leaving 15 bases between the germline ends. This CDR3 comprises 15 residues.